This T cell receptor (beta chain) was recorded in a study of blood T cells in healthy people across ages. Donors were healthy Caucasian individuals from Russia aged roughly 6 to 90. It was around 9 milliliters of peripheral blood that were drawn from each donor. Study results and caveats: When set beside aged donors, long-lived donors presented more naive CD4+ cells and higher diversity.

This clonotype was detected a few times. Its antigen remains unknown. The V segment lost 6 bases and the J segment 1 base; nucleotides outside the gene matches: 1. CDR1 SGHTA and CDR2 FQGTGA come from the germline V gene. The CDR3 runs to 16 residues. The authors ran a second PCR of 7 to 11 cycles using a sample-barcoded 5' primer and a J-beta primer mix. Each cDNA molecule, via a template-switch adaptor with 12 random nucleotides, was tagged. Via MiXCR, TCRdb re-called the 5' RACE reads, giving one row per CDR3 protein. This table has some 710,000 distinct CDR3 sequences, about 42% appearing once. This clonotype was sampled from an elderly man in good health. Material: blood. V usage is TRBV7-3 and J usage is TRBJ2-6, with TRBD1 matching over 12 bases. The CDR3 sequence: CASRGQGASGANVLTF. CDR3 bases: TGTGCCAGCAGGGGACAGGGGGCATCTGGGGCCAACGTCCTGACTTTC.